Presented here are 27 T cell receptor beta chains from one specimen sequenced in a study of T cell responses to AZD1222 COVID-19 vaccine. Using immunoSEQ multiplex PCR, the repertoire was profiled, and TCRdb retains in-frame clones only, with some absent. This table holds about 190,000 clones, over 80% found once. The sequencing here drew on peripheral blood, taken on day 0 of AZD1222 vaccination. The receptors shown here come from an adult in good health.

This clone was observed a single time. V usage is TRBV4-2 and J usage is TRBJ1-5; D might be TRBD1 (6 bases). The CDR3 length is 15 residues. Germline assignment: CDR1 LGHNA and CDR2 YNFKEQ. V was pared by 4 bases and J by 3 bases, with 13 bases between. The CDR3 DNA reads TGTGCCAGCAGCCCGCACAGGGTTAACAATCAGCCCCAGCATTTT. This codes for CASSPHRVNNQPQHF.

In its sample, this clone was seen once. V and J are TRBV5-6 and TRBJ1-4, with 10 bases identical to TRBD1. Trimming removed 3 bases from V and 8 bases from J; junction bases left unmatched: 13. CDR3 length: 17 residues. Per germline, CDR1 SGHDT and CDR2 YYEEEE. Written as DNA, the CDR3 is TGTGCCAGCAGCTGGGGGCCGGGACAGGGGAGAGGCGAAAAACTGTTTTTT. Its protein is CASSWGPGQGRGEKLFF.

The chain employs TRBV4-2 and TRBJ2-3; D is undetermined. The CDR3 extends over 18 amino acids. Germline V gene lookup returns CDR1 LGHNA and CDR2 YNFKEQ. V dropped 3 bases and J dropped 4 bases, with 23 bases sitting between them. The DNA for the CDR3 is TGTGCCAGCAGCCAGGGTCTGAACCCCTCCTACCCCCCAGATACGCAGTATTTT. It yields the protein CASSQGLNPSYPPDTQYF.

The rearrangement joins TRBV11-3 to TRBJ2-2; a possible D gene is TRBD1 (6 bases). V shed 5 bases and J shed 3 bases, with 16 bases lying between them. CDR1 and CDR2 from the germline V gene are SGHNT and YENEEA. CDR3 size: 16 residues. CDR3 residues: CASSPGRGKYTGELFF. CDR3 sequence (DNA): TGTGCCAGCAGCCCAGGCAGGGGAAAGTACACCGGGGAGCTGTTTTTT.

The chain is built from TRBV2 and TRBJ1-4; D may be TRBD1 (5 bases). The CDR3 totals 13 residues. The germline V gene has CDR1 SNHLY and CDR2 FYNNEI. Between the trimmed V and J ends, which lost 8 bases and 11 bases, there was a span of 18 bases. The CDR3 loop is CASLGTPFGKLFF. CDR3 nucleotides: TGTGCCAGCTTAGGGACTCCTTTTGGGAAACTGTTTTTT.

This chain connects TRBV9 to TRBJ1-3; 9 bases fit TRBD1. The junction had 8 bases not matched to a gene; V was cut back by 3 bases and J by 4 bases. The V gene's germline CDR1 is SGDLS and CDR2 YYNGEE. The CDR3 is 16 residues long. CDR3 amino acids: CASSARQGEDGNTIYF. CDR3 coding DNA: TGTGCCAGCAGCGCACGACAGGGGGAGGACGGAAACACCATATATTTT. The full variable domain, its missing parts supplied by reference TRBV9 and TRBJ1-3, is DSGVTQTPKHLITATGQRVTLRCSPRSGDLSVYWYQQSLDQGLQFLIQYYNGEERAKGNILERFSAQQFPDLHSELNLSSLELGDSALYFCASSARQGEDGNTIYFGEGSWLTVV.

The chain recombines TRBV7-8 with TRBJ1-5, with TRBD1 as a possible D gene (5 bases). This CDR3 has 14 residues. Germline CDR1 reads SGHVS; CDR2 reads FQNEAQ. The germline V and J ends were trimmed by 0 bases and 6 bases, with 9 bases remaining between them. The CDR3 DNA reads TGTGCCAGCAGCTTAGCGCGGGGGGGTCAGCCCCAGCATTTT. This sequence encodes CASSLARGGQPQHF.

V and J are TRBV6-5 and TRBJ2-1; D gene uncertain. Trimming removed 2 bases from V and 5 bases from J, with 7 bases in between. Germline CDR1 and CDR2: MNHEY and SVGAGI. The CDR3 is made up of 13 amino acids. The CDR3 spells CASSYAGHNEQFF. The CDR3 DNA reads TGTGCCAGCAGTTACGCAGGCCACAATGAGCAGTTCTTC.

The CDR3 nucleotides read TGCGCCAGCAGCAAGACTAGCGGGGGGGCGGAGACCCAGTACTTC. It codes for CASSKTSGGAETQYF. The chain recombines TRBV5-1 with TRBJ2-5; 14 bases line up with TRBD2. The CDR3 runs to 15 residues. Per germline, CDR1 SGHRS and CDR2 YFSETQ. The V and J ends lost 4 bases and 5 bases, in that order; junction bases with no gene match: 4.

This CDR3 reads CASSRTGTGLDGYTF. In DNA form, the CDR3 reads TGTGCCAGCAGCCGGACCGGGACAGGGTTAGATGGCTACACCTTC. The chain joins TRBV11-1 to TRBJ1-2; 9 nucleotides line up with TRBD1. With 5 bases clipped from V and 6 bases from J, the junction kept 10 bases outside the gene matches. Germline-derived CDR1 and CDR2 are SGHAT and FQDESV (reference sequence). There are 15 residues in the CDR3.

This rearrangement joins TRBV14 to TRBJ2-7; possibly TRBD1 for D (6 bases). The CDR3 extends over 14 amino acids. Trimming removed 5 bases at V and 3 bases at J, with 14 bases between. The V gene's germline CDR1 is SGHDN and CDR2 FVKESK. In DNA, the CDR3 is TGTGCCAGCAGCTCCCTATCAGGGGACTACGAGCAGTACTTC. It yields the protein CASSSLSGDYEQYF.

The gene calls are TRBV7-6 and TRBJ1-1, with D uncertain. Trimming left V 3 bases short and J 1 base short, with 21 bases between. CDR1 is SGHVS and CDR2 is FNYEAQ in the germline V gene. This CDR3 has 18 residues. DNA of the CDR3: TGTGCCAGCAGCTTGGCGCCGGGGTATGGCGGAAGGAACACTGAAGCTTTCTTT. Its translation is CASSLAPGYGGRNTEAFF.

The rearrangement joins TRBV18 to TRBJ1-4, with TRBD1 as a possible D gene (6 bases). Looked up from germline, CDR1 is KGHSH and CDR2 is LQKENI. Between the trimmed V and J ends, which lost 1 base and 5 bases, there was a span of 11 bases. This CDR3 is built from 15 residues. For the CDR3, the DNA is TGTGCCAGCTCACCACAGTGGGGGCCCAATGAAAAACTGTTTTTT. It codes for CASSPQWGPNEKLFF.

V usage is TRBV6-5 and J usage is TRBJ1-2; D ambiguous. The CDR3 is 12 amino acids. The V gene lost 6 bases and the J gene lost 5 bases, with 10 bases spanning the gap. Germline loops: CDR1 MNHEY, CDR2 SVGAGI. The CDR3 DNA is TGTGCCAGCAGATTCGAGGGTTATGGCTACACCTTC. Encoded protein: CASRFEGYGYTF.

This clone was recorded only once. The chain combines TRBV6-6 with TRBJ2-7; D might be TRBD2 (5 bases). The CDR3 has 15 residues. Trimming removed 6 bases at V and 1 base at J, with 16 bases between. Germline CDR1 reads MNHNY; CDR2 reads SVGAGI (reference sequence). The CDR3 DNA is TGTGCCAGCAGCCTCCGAGCCGAGGGTTCCTACGAGCAGTACTTC. Its translation: CASSLRAEGSYEQYF.

The table lists this clone with a few counts. CDR3 DNA sequence: TGCGCCAGCAGCCAGCTTCCCCATAGCGGGGGGGCCAGGGCAGATACGCAGTATTTT. Translation: CASSQLPHSGGARADTQYF. The gene calls are TRBV4-1 and TRBJ2-3; 11 bases line up with TRBD2. Germline values: CDR1 MGHRA, CDR2 YSYEKL. Trimming took 3 bases from V and 4 from J; bases not matched to a gene: 15. The CDR3 loop spans 19 amino acids.

This chain uses TRBV5-5 with TRBJ1-3; tentative D call: TRBD1 (5 bases). CDR3 length equals 17 residues. The germline V gene has CDR1 SGHKS and CDR2 YYEKEE (reference sequence). The V gene lost 1 base and the J gene lost 0 bases, with 14 bases spanning the gap. The chain's CDR3 is CASSLYYRPDSGNTIYF. The CDR3, as DNA: TGTGCCAGCAGCTTGTATTACAGGCCAGACTCTGGAAACACCATATATTTT.

The chain couples TRBV27 to TRBJ1-2; D perhaps matches TRBD1 (6 bases). The CDR3 consists of 14 residues. V was shortened by 6 bases and J by 2 bases, with 13 bases between the two germline ends. Germline CDR1 reads MNHEY; CDR2 reads SMNVEV (reference sequence). The CDR3 is CASSPRDTNYGYTF. For the CDR3, the DNA is TGTGCCAGCAGCCCAAGGGACACCAACTATGGCTACACCTTC.

The gene calls are TRBV6-6 and TRBJ2-1, with 9 bases fitting TRBD1. The germline CDR1 and CDR2 sequences are MNHNY and SVGAGI (reference sequence). This CDR3 has 15 residues. V lost 2 bases, J lost 8 bases, and 7 bases stayed unmatched. The CDR3 DNA reads TGTGCCAGCAGTTACACCGGACAGGGGTGGTATGAGCAGTTCTTC. It is translated as CASSYTGQGWYEQFF.

The chain recombines TRBV6-5 with TRBJ1-1; D gene uncertain. CDR3 length: 14 amino acids. The germline gives CDR1 MNHEY, CDR2 SVGAGI. Deletions cut 4 bases from V and 5 bases from J, with 14 bases between. The CDR3 region has the DNA TGTGCCAGCAGTTTAGGGTTGGAGAGGACTGAAGCTTTCTTT. It is translated as CASSLGLERTEAFF.

Concerning this clone itself: Other DNA sequences within the sample encode an identical CDR3. The rearrangement uses TRBV5-4 and TRBJ2-3; weak D call: TRBD1 (6 bases). V was clipped by 1 base and J by 3 bases, with 6 bases between them. The germline V gene has CDR1 SGHNT and CDR2 YYREEE (reference sequence). The CDR3 runs 13 residues. CDR3 protein: CASSLRGTDTQYF. The CDR3 DNA is TGTGCCAGCAGCTTGAGGGGGACAGATACGCAGTATTTT.

V usage is TRBV3-1 (or the pseudogene TRBV3-2) and J usage is TRBJ1-2; D is undetermined. Trimming shortened V by 5 bases and J by 7 bases, and 8 bases separated the two germline ends. Looked up from germline, CDR1 is LGHDT and CDR2 is YNNKEL (reference sequence). This CDR3 is 11 amino acids long. This CDR3 reads CASSNAGGYTF. As DNA, the CDR3 is TGTGCCAGCAGCAACGCGGGTGGCTACACCTTC.

The rearrangement joins TRBV5-4 to TRBJ1-2; 7 nucleotides agree with TRBD1. The CDR3 spans 13 residues. Germline loops: CDR1 SGHNT, CDR2 YYREEE (reference sequence). J was trimmed by 8 bases and V by 4 bases; bases with no gene match: 8. The CDR3 DNA is TGTGCCAGCAGCAGCGACAGGGTTCGCGGCTACACCTTC. Translation gives CASSSDRVRGYTF.

This chain links TRBV2 with TRBJ1-4, with unresolved D. This CDR3 region has 16 residues. Trimming shortened V by 6 bases and J by 4 bases, and 18 bases separated the two germline ends. CDR1 SNHLY and CDR2 FYNNEI come from the germline V gene. The CDR3 bases are TGTGCCAGCAGGACGTCCCCGCGTGCACTTAATGAAAAACTGTTTTTT. It codes for CASRTSPRALNEKLFF.

V gene TRBV12-3 or TRBV12-4 combines with J gene TRBJ2-3, with D hard to call. The CDR3 runs to 12 residues. V lost 3 bases to trimming and J lost 6 bases, with 7 bases between them. The CDR3 loop is CASSFSMDTQYF. CDR3 sequence (DNA): TGTGCCAGCAGTTTCTCTATGGATACGCAGTATTTT.

The CDR3 here is CASSPSRGSYEQYF. CDR3 sequence (DNA): TGTGCCAGCAGCCCCTCCAGGGGTTCCTACGAGCAGTACTTC. The chain couples TRBV7-7 to TRBJ2-7; a weak D match, TRBD1 (6 bases). The CDR3 consists of 14 residues. The V and J ends lost 5 bases and 1 base respectively, with 12 bases between them. Germline CDR1 is SSHAT and CDR2 is FNYEAQ (reference sequence).

The chain combines TRBV2 with TRBJ1-2; D gene unclear. V gave up 2 bases and J gave up 11 bases, with 18 bases separating them. The CDR3 covers 14 residues. Germline CDR1 and CDR2: SNHLY and FYNNEI. The CDR3 DNA is TGTGCCAGCAGTGAATTTGAGGCGAGGCGGGAGTACACCTTC. The encoded protein is CASSEFEARREYTF. The entire variable domain, with the rest obtained from reference TRBV2 and TRBJ1-2, is as follows: EPEVTQTPSHQVTQMGQEVILRCVPISNHLYFYWYRQILGQKVEFLVSFYNNEISEKSEIFDDQFSVERPDGSNFTLKIRSTKLEDSAMYFCASSEFEARREYTFGSGTRLTVV.